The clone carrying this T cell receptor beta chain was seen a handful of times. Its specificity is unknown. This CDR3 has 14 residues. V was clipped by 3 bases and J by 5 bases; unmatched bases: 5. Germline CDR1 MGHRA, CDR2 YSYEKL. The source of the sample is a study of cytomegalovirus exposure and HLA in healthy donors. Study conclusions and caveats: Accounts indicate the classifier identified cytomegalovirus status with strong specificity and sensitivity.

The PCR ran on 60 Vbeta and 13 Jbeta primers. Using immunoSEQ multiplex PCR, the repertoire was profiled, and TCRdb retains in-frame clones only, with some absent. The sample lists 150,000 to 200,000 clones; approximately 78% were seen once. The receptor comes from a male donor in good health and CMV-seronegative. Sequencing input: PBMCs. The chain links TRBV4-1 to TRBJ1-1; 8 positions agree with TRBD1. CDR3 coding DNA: TGCGCCAGCAGCCACCGGACAGGGTGGACTGAAGCTTTCTTT. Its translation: CASSHRTGWTEAFF.